These T cell receptor beta chains were read from a single sample in a study of CD8+ T cells in alopecia areata. Libraries were prepared by immunoSEQ multiplex PCR; TCRdb keeps only in-frame clonotypes and omits some of them. The table lists about 220,000 clones, 50% to 70% of them singletons. Sequencing was performed on CD4+ T cells sorted from blood, taken at week 4, from a patient treated with tofacitinib. The source of these receptors is a human donor with alopecia areata. The CDR3 runs from the conserved cysteine through the conserved F or W. Each record gives: CDR3 DNA, CDR3 protein, J gene, V gene, D gene, clone size. The D gene is left open where the match is weak. The size field is filled for only some rows; it gives once, few, many or a size class.

DNA: TGTGCCAGCGGCAGTACGTACAGGGGGCTTATTTCACCCCTCCACTTT
CDR3: CASGSTYRGLISPLHF
J: TRBJ1-6
V: TRBV7-2
D: TRBD1
size: NA

DNA: TGTGCCAGCAGCGCCCCTAGGCGGGGGGGCCTCCACGAGCAGTACTTC
CDR3: CASSAPRRGGLHEQYF
J: TRBJ2-7
V: TRBV5-6
D: TRBD2
size: NA

DNA: TGTGCCAGCAGCTTCCTTTCTCCGGACAGTCGCATTGCGCAGTACTTC
CDR3: CASSFLSPDSRIAQYF
J: TRBJ2-7
V: TRBV5-6
D: NA
size: NA

DNA: TGTGCCAGCAGCTTAGGAGGGGACGGTGAAGCTTTCTTT
CDR3: CASSLGGDGEAFF
J: TRBJ1-1
V: TRBV7-8
D: NA
size: few

DNA: TGCGCCAGCAGTCAGAAACCGGGCCTCCCGCCAGCTAACTATGGCTACACCTTC
CDR3: CASSQKPGLPPANYGYTF
J: TRBJ1-2
V: TRBV23-1
D: NA
size: NA

DNA: TGTGCCAGCAACAGAGGGACTGAAGCTTTCTTT
CDR3: CASNRGTEAFF
J: TRBJ1-1
V: TRBV30
D: NA
size: NA

DNA: TGTGCCTGGACCCTTGGGGGGGAAGCTTTCTTT
CDR3: CAWTLGGEAFF
J: TRBJ1-1
V: TRBV30
D: NA
size: few

DNA: TGCAGCGTTGAACCGGGACAGGGGTATATCACCTTC
CDR3: CSVEPGQGYITF
J: TRBJ1-2
V: TRBV29-1
D: TRBD1
size: NA

DNA: TGTGCCTGGAGTGTAGGGACACCAGGGGGAAACTATGGCTACACCTTC
CDR3: CAWSVGTPGGNYGYTF
J: TRBJ1-2
V: TRBV30
D: TRBD1
size: once

DNA: TGTGCCAGTAGTATCGAAGGGGGGACTGAAGCTTTCTTT
CDR3: CASSIEGGTEAFF
J: TRBJ1-1
V: TRBV19
D: NA
size: few

DNA: TGTGCCAGCAGTGGGCCAGGGAATGAAAAACTGTTTTTT
CDR3: CASSGPGNEKLFF
J: TRBJ1-4
V: TRBV2
D: NA
size: many

DNA: TGCGCCAGCAGCCGGGGGGCCCAACCAGAGACCCAGTACTTC
CDR3: CASSRGAQPETQYF
J: TRBJ2-5
V: TRBV5-1
D: NA
size: NA

DNA: TGTGCCAGCAGCCCAGGGACTAGCGGACACACAGATACGCAGTATTTT
CDR3: CASSPGTSGHTDTQYF
J: TRBJ2-3
V: TRBV7-2
D: TRBD2
size: NA

DNA: TGTGTCTGGGAGTCGCAGGGGGGAAACACCATATATTTT
CDR3: CVWESQGGNTIYF
J: TRBJ1-3
V: TRBV30
D: NA
size: NA

DNA: TGCGCCAGCAGCCTAGCAGCGGGACTAGCGGGCACAGATACGCAGTATTTT
CDR3: CASSLAAGLAGTDTQYF
J: TRBJ2-3
V: TRBV4-3
D: TRBD2
size: few

DNA: TGTGCCTGGAGTCGGGAGGGGGCCGCCGGTTATGGCTACACCTTC
CDR3: CAWSREGAAGYGYTF
J: TRBJ1-2
V: TRBV30
D: TRBD1
size: few

DNA: TGCGCCAGCAGCCAAGGGGTTTCAAGACAGGGATTCTACGAGCAGTACTTC
CDR3: CASSQGVSRQGFYEQYF
J: TRBJ2-7
V: TRBV4-3
D: TRBD1
size: NA

DNA: TGTGCCAGCAGCTTAACAGGGATCCTCGGAGGCTACACCTTC
CDR3: CASSLTGILGGYTF
J: TRBJ1-2
V: TRBV5-4
D: NA
size: NA

DNA: TGTGCCAGCAGTGAAGCTCCAAAGATGGGCCCCCAGCATTTT
CDR3: CASSEAPKMGPQHF
J: TRBJ1-5
V: TRBV2
D: NA
size: NA

DNA: TGTGCCACCAGCAGAGATCCGAACTCCTACAATGAGCAGTTCTTC
CDR3: CATSRDPNSYNEQFF
J: TRBJ2-1
V: TRBV15
D: NA
size: few

DNA: TGTGCCAGCGCGACAGGGGTTGACGAGCAGTACTTC
CDR3: CASATGVDEQYF
J: TRBJ2-7
V: TRBV6-1
D: TRBD1
size: NA

DNA: TGTGCCAGCAGCGTAGAGGAGGGGGCTCGGAACATTCAGTACTTC
CDR3: CASSVEEGARNIQYF
J: TRBJ2-4
V: TRBV9
D: NA
size: NA

DNA: TGCAGCGGACGGGGACAGGGGGAACAAGAGACCCAGTACTTC
CDR3: CSGRGQGEQETQYF
J: TRBJ2-5
V: TRBV29-1
D: TRBD1
size: NA

DNA: TGCGCCAGCAGCTCCTCGGGAGTCACTGAAGCTTTCTTT
CDR3: CASSSSGVTEAFF
J: TRBJ1-1
V: TRBV5-1
D: NA
size: NA

DNA: TGTGCCAGCAGCCCGGGGGTTGGCTCTGGAAACACCATATATTTT
CDR3: CASSPGVGSGNTIYF
J: TRBJ1-3
V: TRBV11-2
D: NA
size: NA

DNA: TGCGCCAGCAGCCCCCTAGGGGTGGGATCCTACGAGCAGTACTTC
CDR3: CASSPLGVGSYEQYF
J: TRBJ2-7
V: TRBV5-1
D: NA
size: NA

DNA: TGTGCCAGCAGCTTAGAAAGAGTGCACGAGCAGTACTTC
CDR3: CASSLERVHEQYF
J: TRBJ2-7
V: TRBV11-2
D: NA
size: NA

DNA: TGCAGCGTTGATTTGTTAGGGAAGGCCTACACCTTC
CDR3: CSVDLLGKAYTF
J: TRBJ1-2
V: TRBV29-1
D: NA
size: NA

DNA: TGTGCCAGTAGTACTCCGACAGGGAAGTATGGCTACACCTTC
CDR3: CASSTPTGKYGYTF
J: TRBJ1-2
V: TRBV19
D: TRBD1
size: NA

DNA: TGTGCCAGCAGCCGAAACCGGGACAGCAATCAGCCCCAGCATTTT
CDR3: CASSRNRDSNQPQHF
J: TRBJ1-5
V: TRBV27
D: NA
size: NA

DNA: TGCAGCGGTACAGCGGGCAGCAACTATGGCTACACCTTC
CDR3: CSGTAGSNYGYTF
J: TRBJ1-2
V: TRBV29-1
D: NA
size: NA

DNA: TGCAGCGTCGGAAGACCGTACAAAAATGAGCAGTTCTTC
CDR3: CSVGRPYKNEQFF
J: TRBJ2-1
V: TRBV29-1
D: NA
size: few

DNA: TGCGCCAGCAGCTTACCGGGACTCCAACTAGAGACCCAGTACTTC
CDR3: CASSLPGLQLETQYF
J: TRBJ2-5
V: TRBV5-1
D: NA
size: few

DNA: TGTGCCATCAGTGAGTCCAGGGAAGGAGGCTACACCTTC
CDR3: CAISESREGGYTF
J: TRBJ1-2
V: TRBV10-3
D: NA
size: NA

DNA: TGTGCCAGCAGCGTAGCTGCAGGCACTGGCTACACCTTC
CDR3: CASSVAAGTGYTF
J: TRBJ1-2
V: TRBV9
D: NA
size: once

DNA: TGTGCCAGCAGCGTAGAAGCGGGGGCCAGCACAGATACGCAGTATTTT
CDR3: CASSVEAGASTDTQYF
J: TRBJ2-3
V: TRBV9
D: TRBD2
size: once

DNA: TGTGCCAGCAGCTTAGGGGCAGCGTCAAGAGGGTTGGATGGCTACACCTTC
CDR3: CASSLGAASRGLDGYTF
J: TRBJ1-2
V: TRBV7-2
D: NA
size: NA

DNA: TGTGCCAGCAGTCCCCGGGCCTGGGGTGTAAGTGACACTGAAGCTTTCTTT
CDR3: CASSPRAWGVSDTEAFF
J: TRBJ1-1
V: TRBV27
D: NA
size: NA

DNA: TGTGCCAGCAGCCCGGGTTCAGGGACTGAAGCTTTCTTT
CDR3: CASSPGSGTEAFF
J: TRBJ1-1
V: TRBV7-8
D: NA
size: NA

DNA: TGTGCCAGCAGCCCCGGGCTCGGACAGGGCAGCAAGTGGGCCAACGTCCTGACTTTC
CDR3: CASSPGLGQGSKWANVLTF
J: TRBJ2-6
V: TRBV7-2
D: TRBD1
size: NA

DNA: TGCGCCAGCAGCGAAAGCGACGAGGGGACCCAGTACTTC
CDR3: CASSESDEGTQYF
J: TRBJ2-5
V: TRBV5-1
D: NA
size: NA

DNA: TGTGCCAGCACCCGGGGTGACACTGAAGCTTTCTTT
CDR3: CASTRGDTEAFF
J: TRBJ1-1
V: TRBV5-6
D: NA
size: NA